The present TCR beta chain was sequenced within a study of T cells after yellow fever vaccination (dated by TCRdb to about 2019). Some background on the complete study: Libraries from fractions with low cell numbers were prepared with the SMART-Seq v4 Ultra Low Input RNA kit. To follow T-cell clones before and after primary and booster YFV17D yellow fever vaccination, bulk TCR alpha and beta repertoires were sequenced over time. Blood was collected at multiple timepoints before and after primary and secondary immunization, and bulk PBMC replicates and cell subsets were isolated. Two healthy male donors, one aged 18 to 30 and one aged 30 to 39 years, were included in the cohort. Overall results and qualifications from the work: Only a couple of donors were included in the study, so the extent to which the findings can be generalized is limited. The secondary T-cell response was found to be weaker but faster than the primary response, with a peak reached on day 5 rather than on day 15. Computational filtering was needed because FACS-sorted repertoires could contain abundant contaminating clonotypes from the bulk population. After the booster, most of the clones that had expanded following primary vaccination were detected again (roughly 96% of CD4 and 85% to 90% of CD8), which suggests that memory was broadly maintained. A small share of clonotypes occurred in both CD4 and CD8 compartments, likely arising from convergent recombination.

The sample's treatment or condition label is to be understood as: live attenuated yellow fever vaccine strain. A standard Ficoll-Paque protocol was used to isolate PBMCs from peripheral blood. Dynabeads CD4 and CD8 positive selection kits were used to isolate CD4 and CD8 T-cell fractions. TriZol was used to extract RNA from bulk PBMCs, CD4 and CD8 fractions, and dextramer-positive and dextramer-negative fractions. Taken from cysteine to phenylalanine, the CDR3 has 13 residues. The CDR3 DNA has 39 bases and is translated from base 1. Trimmed from V: 9 bases; trimmed from J: 4 bases; junction bases lacking a gene match: 7. The germline V gene (reference sequence) supplies CDR1 MNHEY and CDR2 SMNVEV. Synthesis of TCR cDNA relied on 5'RACE template switching, a step that introduced a universal primer site along with unique molecular identifiers. cDNA synthesis was primed from both the TCR alpha and TCR beta constant segments. Libraries were amplified in two PCR steps, with sample barcodes and sequencing adapters added in the second step. Libraries were sequenced on Illumina HiSeq 2500 (2x100 bp) or NovaSeq (2x150 bp). The source study handled its data this way. MIGEC was used to demultiplex reads and collapse the reads into UMI consensus sequences, and MiXCR was used for V(D)J alignment. Vaccine-responding clonotypes were defined with edgeR using replicate PBMC samples, requiring FDR below 0.01 and a log2 fold change above 5 up to day 15. Each bulk clonotype was labeled CD4 or CD8 based on which sequenced repertoire, CD4 or CD8, contained the clonotype at higher abundance. TCRdb itself trimmed the public reads at Q25 with fastp, ran MiXCR and retained productive beta chains. Rows matching on CDR3 protein sequence are summarized as one entry with the most common DNA and genes. What appears here as the V and J calls and clone size reflects TCRdb's work, not the paper's. The sample contains roughly 250,000 distinct CDR3 sequences, 13% of them found a single time. The ten largest account for 0.5% to 0.6% of the sample.

With respect to this clonotype: This receptor's antigen is unknown. Base qualities are not at hand, and no much larger clone is one base apart.

This receptor was identified in a man aged 25-45 years who received the YFV17D yellow fever vaccine. The chain employs TRBV27 and TRBJ2-3, with 7 bases aligning to TRBD1. The input for sequencing was CD4+ T cells sorted from PBMCs, taken 45 days after the yellow fever booster vaccination. The DNA reads TGTGCCAGGACCCCCGACAGGGCAGATACGCAGTATTTT. Its coded protein is CARTPDRADTQYF.